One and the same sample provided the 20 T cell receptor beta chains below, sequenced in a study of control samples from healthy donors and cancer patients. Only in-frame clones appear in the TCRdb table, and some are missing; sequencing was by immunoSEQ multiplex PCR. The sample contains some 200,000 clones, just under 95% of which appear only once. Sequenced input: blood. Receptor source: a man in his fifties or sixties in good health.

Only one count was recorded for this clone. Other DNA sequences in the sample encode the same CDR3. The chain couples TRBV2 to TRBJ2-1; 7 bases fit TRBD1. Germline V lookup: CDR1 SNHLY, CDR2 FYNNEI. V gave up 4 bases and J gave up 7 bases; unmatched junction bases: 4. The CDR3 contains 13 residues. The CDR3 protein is CASSGQGRNEQFF. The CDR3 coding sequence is TGTGCCAGCAGTGGACAGGGTAGGAATGAGCAGTTCTTC.

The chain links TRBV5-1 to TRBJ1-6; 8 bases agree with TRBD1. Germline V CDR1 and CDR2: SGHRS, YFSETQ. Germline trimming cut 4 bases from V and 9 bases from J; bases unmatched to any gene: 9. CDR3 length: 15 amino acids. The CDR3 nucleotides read TGCGCCAGCAGCCCCATGACAGGGGTAACTTCACCCCTCCACTTT. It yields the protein CASSPMTGVTSPLHF.

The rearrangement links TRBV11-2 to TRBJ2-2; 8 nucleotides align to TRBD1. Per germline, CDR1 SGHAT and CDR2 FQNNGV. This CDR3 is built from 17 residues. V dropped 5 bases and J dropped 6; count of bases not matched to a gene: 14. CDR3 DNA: TGTGCCAGCAGCGTCTATACAGGGGGAATCATAGCCGGGGAGCTGTTTTTT. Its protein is CASSVYTGGIIAGELFF.

The CDR3 reads CASSQTYNEQFF. The CDR3 DNA is TGTGCCAGCAGCCAGACCTACAATGAGCAGTTCTTC. The chain recombines TRBV28 with TRBJ2-1; D is unclear. The CDR3 is 12 amino acids. The germline gives CDR1 MDHEN, CDR2 SYDVKM. Trimming cost V 6 bases and J 2 bases, with 5 bases left between them.

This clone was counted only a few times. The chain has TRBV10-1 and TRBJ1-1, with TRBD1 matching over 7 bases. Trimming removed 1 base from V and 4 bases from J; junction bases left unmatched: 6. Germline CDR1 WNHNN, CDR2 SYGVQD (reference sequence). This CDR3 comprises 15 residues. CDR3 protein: CASSEFRQGSTEAFF. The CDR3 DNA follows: TGCGCCAGCAGTGAGTTCCGACAGGGAAGCACTGAAGCTTTCTTT.

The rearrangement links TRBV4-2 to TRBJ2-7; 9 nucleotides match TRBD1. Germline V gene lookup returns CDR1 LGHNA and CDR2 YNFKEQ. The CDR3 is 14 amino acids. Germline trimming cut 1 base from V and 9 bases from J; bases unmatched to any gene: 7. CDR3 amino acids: CASSQAGQGVGQYF. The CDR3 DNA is TGTGCCAGCAGCCAAGCGGGACAGGGTGTAGGGCAGTACTTC.

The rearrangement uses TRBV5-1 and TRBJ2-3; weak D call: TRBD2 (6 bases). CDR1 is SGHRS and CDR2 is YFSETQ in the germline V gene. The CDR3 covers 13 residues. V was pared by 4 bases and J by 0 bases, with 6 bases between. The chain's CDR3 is CASSSGSTDTQYF. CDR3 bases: TGCGCCAGCAGCAGCGGGAGCACAGATACGCAGTATTTT.

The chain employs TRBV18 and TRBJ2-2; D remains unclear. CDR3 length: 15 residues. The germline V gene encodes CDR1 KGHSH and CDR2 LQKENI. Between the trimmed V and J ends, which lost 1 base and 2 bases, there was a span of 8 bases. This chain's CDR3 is CASSPLHPNTGELFF. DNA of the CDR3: TGTGCCAGCTCACCACTGCATCCTAACACCGGGGAGCTGTTTTTT.

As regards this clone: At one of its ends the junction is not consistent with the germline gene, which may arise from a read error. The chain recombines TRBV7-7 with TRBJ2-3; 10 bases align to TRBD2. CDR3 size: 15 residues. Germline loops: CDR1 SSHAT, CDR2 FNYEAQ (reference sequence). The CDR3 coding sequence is TGTGCTAGCAGCTTAAGCGGGGGGGACACAGATACGCAGTATTTT. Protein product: CASSLSGGDTDTQYF.

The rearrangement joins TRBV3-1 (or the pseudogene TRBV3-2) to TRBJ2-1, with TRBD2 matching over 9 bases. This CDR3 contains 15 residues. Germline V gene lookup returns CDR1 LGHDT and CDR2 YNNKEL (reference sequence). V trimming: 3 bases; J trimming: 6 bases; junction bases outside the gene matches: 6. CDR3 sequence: CASSHAATSGNEQFF. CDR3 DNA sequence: TGTGCCAGCAGCCATGCTGCGACTAGCGGCAATGAGCAGTTCTTC.

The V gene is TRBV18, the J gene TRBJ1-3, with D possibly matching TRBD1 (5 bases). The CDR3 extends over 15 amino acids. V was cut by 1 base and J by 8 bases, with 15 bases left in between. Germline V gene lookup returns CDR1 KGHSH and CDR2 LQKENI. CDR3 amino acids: CASSPQTGTGDTIYF. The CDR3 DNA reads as TGTGCCAGCTCACCACAGACCGGGACCGGGGACACCATATATTTT.

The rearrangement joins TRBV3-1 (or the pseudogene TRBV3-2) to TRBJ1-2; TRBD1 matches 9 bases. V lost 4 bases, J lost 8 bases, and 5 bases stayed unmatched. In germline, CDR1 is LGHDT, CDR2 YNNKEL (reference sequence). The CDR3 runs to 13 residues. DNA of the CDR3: TGTGCCAGCAGCCGGACAGGGGCTGACGGCTACACCTTC. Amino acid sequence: CASSRTGADGYTF.

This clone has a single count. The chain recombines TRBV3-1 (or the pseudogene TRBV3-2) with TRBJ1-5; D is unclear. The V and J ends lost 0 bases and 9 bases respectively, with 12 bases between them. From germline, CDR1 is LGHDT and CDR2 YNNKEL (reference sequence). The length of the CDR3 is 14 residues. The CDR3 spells CASSQDVTSRPQHF. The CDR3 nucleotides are TGTGCCAGCAGCCAAGATGTAACATCCCGGCCCCAGCATTTT.

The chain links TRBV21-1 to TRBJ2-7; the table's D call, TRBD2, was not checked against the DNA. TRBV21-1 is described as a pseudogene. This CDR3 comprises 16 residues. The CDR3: CASSKEKSRSSYEQYV. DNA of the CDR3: TGTGCCAGCAGCAAAGAGAAGTCAAGGAGCTCCTACGAGCAGTACGTC.

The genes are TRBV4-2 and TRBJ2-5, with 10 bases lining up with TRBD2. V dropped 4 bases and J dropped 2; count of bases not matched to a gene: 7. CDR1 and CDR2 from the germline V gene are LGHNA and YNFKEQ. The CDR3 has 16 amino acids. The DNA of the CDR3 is TGTGCCAGCAGCCCAGGTTTAGCGGGGGGACAAGAGACCCAGTACTTC. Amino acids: CASSPGLAGGQETQYF.

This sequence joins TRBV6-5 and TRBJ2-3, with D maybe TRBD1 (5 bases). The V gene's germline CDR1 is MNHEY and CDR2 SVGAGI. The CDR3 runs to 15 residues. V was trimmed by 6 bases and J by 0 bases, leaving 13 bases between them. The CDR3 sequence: CASRLQEISTDTQYF. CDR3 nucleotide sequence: TGTGCCAGCAGACTACAGGAGATTAGCACAGATACGCAGTATTTT.

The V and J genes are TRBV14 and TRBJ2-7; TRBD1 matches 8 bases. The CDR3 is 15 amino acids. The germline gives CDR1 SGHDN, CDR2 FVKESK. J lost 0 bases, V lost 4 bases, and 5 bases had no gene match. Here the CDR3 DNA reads TGTGCCAGCAGCCCATTAGACAGGGGCTCCTACGAGCAGTACGTC. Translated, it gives CASSPLDRGSYEQYV.

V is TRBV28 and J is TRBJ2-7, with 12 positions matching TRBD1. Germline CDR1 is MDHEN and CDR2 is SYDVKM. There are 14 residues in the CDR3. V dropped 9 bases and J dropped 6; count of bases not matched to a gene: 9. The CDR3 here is CASITGTGGFEQYF. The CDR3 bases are TGTGCCAGTATAACCGGGACAGGGGGCTTCGAGCAGTACTTC.

As DNA, the CDR3 is TGTGCCTGGAGGGCTAGCCTTACCCAGTACTTC. It is translated as CAWRASLTQYF. The V and J genes are TRBV30 and TRBJ2-5; D is possibly TRBD2 (5 bases). Germline V gene sequence: CDR1 GTSNPN, CDR2 SVGIG (reference sequence). V lost 3 bases and J lost 8, with 10 bases in between. This CDR3 region has 11 residues.

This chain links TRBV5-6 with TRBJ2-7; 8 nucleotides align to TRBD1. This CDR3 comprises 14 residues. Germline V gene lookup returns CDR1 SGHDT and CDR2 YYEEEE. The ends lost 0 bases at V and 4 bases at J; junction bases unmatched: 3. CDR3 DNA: TGTGCCAGCAGCTTGGGGGACAGGTCTTACGAGCAGTACGTC. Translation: CASSLGDRSYEQYV.